The 4 T cell receptor beta chains given below trace back to one sample, sequenced in a study of blood T cell repertoires in COVID-19. Sequencing used immunoSEQ multiplex PCR; TCRdb keeps in-frame clones, though not all of them. The sample yields about 28,000 clones, around 86% seen once. The sample was peripheral blood. The receptors come from a human donor in a cohort sampled during active COVID-19.

The chain uses TRBV5-6 and TRBJ2-6, with TRBD1 as a possible D gene (6 bases). CDR1 SGHDT and CDR2 YYEEEE come from the germline V gene. V lost 5 bases and J lost 0, with 18 bases in between. The length of the CDR3 is 18 residues. CDR3 nucleotide sequence: TGTGCCAGCAGTTCGAGGACAGCCTACTCCTCTGGGGCCAACGTCCTGACTTTC. Translation gives CASSSRTAYSSGANVLTF.

The V call is TRBV5-6, the J call TRBJ2-3; TRBD1 matches at 12 bases. The CDR3 is made up of 18 amino acids. V was clipped by 0 bases and J by 0 bases; unmatched bases: 5. Germline-derived CDR1 and CDR2 are SGHDT and YYEEEE. The CDR3 here is CASSLGGQGALSTDTQYF. CDR3 in DNA: TGTGCCAGCAGCTTGGGGGGACAGGGGGCGCTGAGCACAGATACGCAGTATTTT.

This chain links TRBV3-1 (or the pseudogene TRBV3-2) with TRBJ2-2, with 10 positions matching TRBD2. V lost 4 bases and J lost 1; bases outside the gene matches: 6. CDR1 and CDR2 from the germline V gene are LGHDT and YNNKEL (reference sequence). The CDR3 spans 17 residues. CDR3 nucleotides: TGTGCCAGCAGCCGTCCGGCTAGCGGGGGGAACACCGGGGAGCTGTTTTTT. It specifies CASSRPASGGNTGELFF.

The gene calls are TRBV7-2 and TRBJ2-2, with TRBD2 identical over 9 bases. CDR3 length: 15 residues. V shed 2 bases and J 7 bases; nucleotides not matched to a gene: 5. Germline lookup yields CDR1 SGHTA and CDR2 FQGNSA. The CDR3 nucleotides read TGTGCCAGCAGCTTATCACTAGCGGGCTTCGGGGAGCTGTTTTTT. Protein: CASSLSLAGFGELFF.